This paragraph covers one T cell receptor (beta chain) sequence. This clonotype was seen ten or more times. Its antigen remains undetermined. Base qualities were left out, and no much larger clone turns up one base away. This entry belongs to a study of CDR3 diversity in severe acne (dated by TCRdb to the late 2010s). Germline trimming amounts to 6 bases on V and 2 bases on J, with 6 as the count of junction bases outside the gene matches. CDR1 and CDR2, looked up from the germline V gene (reference sequence), are DFQATT and SNEGSKA. Its CDR3 holds 15 amino acids, cysteine through phenylalanine. The kept DNA is CDR3 alone, 45 bases in frame from the first base. Library preparation used PCR. The sequencer listed for this sample is Illumina HiSeq 2000. TCRdb passed the public sequencing reads through fastp at Q25 and MiXCR, retaining productive beta sequences. Every entry covers one CDR3 protein and lists the most common genes and DNA from its rows. This sample comprises over 100,000 distinct CDR3 sequences, roughly half of them detected only once. The top ten hold 9.5% to 15% of the sample.

Sequencing used blood. The V and J segments used are TRBV20-1 and TRBJ2-5; TRBD2 fits 13 bases in the junction. The sequence derives from a male donor with acne. The bases are TGCAGTGCCCATACTAGCGGGAGGGGACAAGAGACCCAGTACTTC. Its coded protein is CSAHTSGRGQETQYF.